Described below is a single TCR beta chain sequence and its context. Its antigen is not identified. The CDR3 spans 17 residues. The J segment lost 4 bases and the V segment lost 7 bases, leaving 16 bases of the junction unmatched. Germline V gene data show CDR1 as LGHDT and CDR2 as YNNKEL (reference sequence). The source of the sample is a study of T cell responses to AZD1222 COVID-19 vaccine. On the study more broadly: Second-dose intervals near 4 or 12 weeks were combined.

Study results and limitations: Mostly white British, mostly female donors; authors suggested clonal diversity may be underestimated. Across the whole spike, CD4 TCRs peaked at regions 160-218 and 743-854. The reported proportion of spike-specific TCRs targeting unmutated variant regions was nearly half.

Assay used: immunoSEQ multiplex PCR; TCRdb lists only in-frame clones, some missing. Here the sample spans more than 60,000 clones, approximately 83% being singletons. The TCR originated in an adult in good health. The gene calls are TRBV3-1 (or the pseudogene TRBV3-2) and TRBJ2-7; 10 positions match TRBD1. Sequenced here: peripheral blood, sampled on day 0 of AZD1222 vaccination. The CDR3: CASIRTGTGDLGYEQYF. The CDR3 DNA sequence: TGTGCCAGCATTCGTACCGGGACAGGGGATCTGGGGTACGAGCAGTACTTC.